This entry lists 17 T cell receptor beta chains sequenced from one sample in a study of blood T cell repertoires in COVID-19. Sequenced by immunoSEQ multiplex PCR; TCRdb stores in-frame clones only, minus some. The sample consists of about 60,000 clones, about four fifths of them appearing once. Sequencing was performed on peripheral blood. The receptors here all came from a human donor in a cohort sampled during active COVID-19.

The rearrangement joins TRBV4-1 to TRBJ2-4, with D possibly matching TRBD2 (5 bases). The CDR3 has 17 amino acids. The germline gives CDR1 MGHRA, CDR2 YSYEKL. Trimming stripped 1 base from V and 1 base from J, with 14 bases between. CDR3 amino acids: CASSQVVGESAKNIQYF. Written as DNA, the CDR3 is TGCGCCAGCAGCCAAGTTGTCGGGGAATCGGCCAAAAACATTCAGTACTTC.

This chain connects TRBV11-2 to TRBJ1-2; D not certain. Between the trimmed V and J ends, which lost 3 bases and 8 bases, there was a span of 13 bases. Germline values: CDR1 SGHAT, CDR2 FQNNGV. This CDR3 spans 13 amino acids. Here the CDR3 reads CASSLDREVGYTF. The CDR3 bases are TGTGCCAGCAGCTTGGATAGGGAGGTGGGCTACACCTTC.

The rearrangement joins TRBV7-9 to TRBJ2-7, with 10 nucleotides matching TRBD1. The CDR3 sequence is 16 residues long. The V gene's germline CDR1 is SEHNR and CDR2 FQNEAQ (reference sequence). The trim removed 1 base at V and 2 bases at J, leaving 5 bases unmatched. As DNA, the CDR3 is TGTGCCAGCAGCTTAGAACCGGGACAGGGGACCTACGAGCAGTACTTC. Its translation is CASSLEPGQGTYEQYF.

The chain employs TRBV6-1 and TRBJ2-1, with D possibly TRBD2 on 5 matching bases. The CDR3 totals 13 residues. Trimming cost V 1 base and J 9 bases, with 10 bases left between them. The germline V gene has CDR1 MNHNS and CDR2 SASEGT. The CDR3 loop reads CASSEGRAPEQFF. The CDR3 DNA reads as TGTGCCAGCAGTGAAGGGCGGGCCCCTGAGCAGTTCTTC.

The gene calls are TRBV18 and TRBJ2-7, with TRBD1 matching 7 bases. This CDR3 contains 15 residues. After removal of 7 bases from V and 2 bases from J, the junction contained 11 bases not matched to a gene. Germline V lookup: CDR1 KGHSH, CDR2 LQKENI. For the CDR3, the DNA is TGTGCCAGCTTTAGAGCCAGGGACAGAGCCTACGAGCAGTACTTC. This translates into CASFRARDRAYEQYF.

The chain is built from TRBV27 and TRBJ2-7; 7 positions match TRBD1. Germline loops: CDR1 MNHEY, CDR2 SMNVEV (reference sequence). V lost 4 bases, J lost 0 bases, and 9 bases stayed unmatched. The CDR3 is made up of 16 amino acids. CDR3 loop: CASSSRRDSSSYEQYF. DNA of the CDR3: TGTGCCAGCAGTTCGCGACGGGACAGTTCCTCCTACGAGCAGTACTTC.

The V call is TRBV28, the J call TRBJ2-6; the D gene is possibly TRBD1 (5 bases). Germline CDR1 reads MDHEN; CDR2 reads SYDVKM. CDR3 length equals 16 residues. Deletions cut 4 bases from V and 0 bases from J, with 10 bases between. CDR3 sequence: CASSSPGYSGANVLTF. CDR3 in DNA: TGTGCCAGCAGTTCGCCAGGGTACTCTGGGGCCAACGTCCTGACTTTC.

This clone was seen only once. The chain combines TRBV28 with TRBJ1-4; D not certain. This CDR3 has 14 residues. Deletions cut 4 bases from V and 8 bases from J, with 14 bases between. Looked up from germline, CDR1 is MDHEN and CDR2 is SYDVKM. CDR3 sequence: CASSSGGIREKLFF. As DNA, the CDR3 is TGTGCCAGCAGTTCCGGCGGGATTCGGGAAAAACTGTTTTTT.

This clone has more than one count but fewer than ten. The chain carries TRBV24-1 and TRBJ2-3; tentative D call: TRBD1 (6 bases). Germline V gives CDR1 KGHDR, CDR2 SFDVKD. The CDR3 covers 16 residues. Trimming removed 3 bases from V and 2 bases from J, with 14 bases in between. CDR3 DNA sequence: TGTGCCACCAGTGATCCCCGGACAGCTCTCACAGATACGCAGTATTTT. It codes for CATSDPRTALTDTQYF.

The chain combines TRBV18 with TRBJ1-6; 7 nucleotides match TRBD1. Germline V gene data show CDR1 as KGHSH and CDR2 as LQKENI. CDR3 length equals 13 residues. V shed 3 bases and J 10 bases; nucleotides not matched to a gene: 3. The CDR3 reads CASSPLDRSPLHF. The CDR3 DNA is TGTGCCAGCTCACCCCTGGACAGGTCACCCCTCCACTTT.

The J gene is TRBJ2-1, the V gene TRBV6-1; no reliable D call. Germline V CDR1 and CDR2: MNHNS, SASEGT. The CDR3 sequence is 14 residues long. Trimming removed 2 bases at V and 0 bases at J, with 5 bases between. CDR3 loop: CASSESSSYNEQFF. Here the CDR3 DNA reads TGTGCCAGCAGTGAATCCAGCTCCTACAATGAGCAGTTCTTC.

This clone was picked up one time. The chain is built from TRBV4-1 and TRBJ2-4, with D possibly TRBD2 on 5 matching bases. The CDR3 consists of 16 residues. Germline CDR1 and CDR2: MGHRA and YSYEKL. The V end lost 4 bases, the J end lost 2 bases, and 15 bases lay between the germline ends. Here the CDR3 DNA reads TGCGCCAGCAGCCGACCGGAGGACCTTACCAAAAACATTCAGTACTTC. This sequence encodes CASSRPEDLTKNIQYF.

The chain is built from TRBV4-2 and TRBJ2-7; TRBD2 matches 10 bases. This CDR3 has 14 amino acids. With 5 bases clipped from V and 3 bases from J, the junction kept 4 bases outside the gene matches. From germline, CDR1 is LGHNA and CDR2 YNFKEQ. The CDR3 sequence: CASSATSGNYEQYF. CDR3 nucleotide sequence: TGTGCCAGCAGCGCCACTAGCGGGAACTACGAGCAGTACTTC.

The chain links TRBV4-2 to TRBJ1-6; tentatively, D is TRBD1 (6 bases). Germline values: CDR1 LGHNA, CDR2 YNFKEQ. The CDR3 is made up of 17 amino acids. V lost 0 bases and J 7 bases, leaving 16 bases between the germline ends. The CDR3 sequence: CASSQDRVQGVNSPLHF. CDR3 coding DNA: TGTGCCAGCAGCCAAGATCGGGTACAGGGAGTCAATTCACCCCTCCACTTT.

The chain joins TRBV4-3 to TRBJ1-2; 8 nucleotides agree with TRBD1. J lost 6 bases, V lost 3 bases, and 6 bases had no gene match. Germline lookup yields CDR1 LGHNA and CDR2 YSLEER. This CDR3 spans 14 amino acids. The CDR3, as DNA: TGCGCCAGCAGCCATAGCAGGGGGCGGAATGGCTACACCTTC. Translated: CASSHSRGRNGYTF.

This clone was counted between two and nine times. CDR3 protein: CASSEVEGNSPLHF. CDR3 coding DNA: TGTGCCAGCAGTGAAGTAGAGGGCAATTCACCCCTCCACTTT. The chain recombines TRBV6-1 with TRBJ1-6; D unresolved. The ends were cut back, 1 base at V and 7 bases at J, with 8 bases in the middle. The CDR3 runs to 14 residues. Germline V gene sequence: CDR1 MNHNS, CDR2 SASEGT.

The chain recombines TRBV9 with TRBJ1-2; D is possibly TRBD1 (5 bases). The germline V gene encodes CDR1 SGDLS and CDR2 YYNGEE. V was clipped by 0 bases and J by 0 bases, with 12 bases between them. The CDR3 totals 16 residues. The CDR3 loop reads CASSVEDILTNYGYTF. In DNA form, the CDR3 reads TGTGCCAGCAGCGTAGAGGACATCCTCACTAACTATGGCTACACCTTC.